These 10 T cell receptor beta chains were sequenced from one sample in a study of blood T cell repertoires in COVID-19. Using immunoSEQ multiplex PCR, the repertoire was profiled, and TCRdb retains in-frame clones only, with some absent. The sample consists of tens of thousands of clones, 65% to 90% of them appearing once. The specimen sequenced was peripheral blood. The receptor source for this set is a woman aged 80 or over with active or convalescent COVID-19.

The CDR3 loop reads CASRGGTYNEQFF. In DNA form, the CDR3 reads TGTGCCAGCAGGGGCGGGACCTACAATGAGCAGTTCTTC. This chain connects TRBV7-3 to TRBJ2-1; tentative D call: TRBD2 (6 bases). CDR3 length equals 13 residues. V shed 6 bases and J shed 2 bases, with 8 bases lying between them. Per the germline V gene, CDR1 is SGHTA and CDR2 is FQGTGA. Supplemented by reference TRBV7-3 and TRBJ2-1, the full variable domain reads GAGVSQTPSNKVTEKGKYVELRCDPISGHTALYWYRQSLGQGPEFLIYFQGTGAADDSGLPNDRFFAVRPEGSVSTLKIQRTERGDSAVYLCASRGGTYNEQFFGPGTRLTVL.

For the CDR3, the DNA is TGTGCCTGGAGTGGATGGCATACTGAAGCTTTCTTT. Translation gives CAWSGWHTEAFF. The chain joins TRBV30 to TRBJ1-1; D not certain. Trimming took 1 base from V and 5 from J, leaving 8 bases between them. The CDR3 length is 12 residues. Germline CDR1 GTSNPN, CDR2 SVGIG (reference sequence).

This chain joins TRBV6-4 and TRBJ1-1; the match to TRBD1 covers 7 bases. CDR3 length: 16 amino acids. CDR1 and CDR2 from the germline V gene are MRHNA and SNTAGT. With 4 bases clipped from V and 2 bases from J, the junction kept 10 bases outside the gene matches. CDR3 coding DNA: TGTGCCAGCAGTGCCGACAGGGAAAATCCCAACACTGAAGCTTTCTTT. Protein: CASSADRENPNTEAFF.

V and J are TRBV5-5 and TRBJ1-4; the match to TRBD1 covers 7 bases. V gave up 4 bases and J gave up 2 bases; unmatched junction bases: 2. The CDR3 covers 14 residues. Germline CDR1 SGHKS, CDR2 YYEKEE (reference sequence). CDR3 sequence (DNA): TGTGCCAGCAGCCGGGACAGTACTAATGAAAAACTGTTTTTT. It is translated as CASSRDSTNEKLFF.

The chain uses TRBV6-6 and TRBJ1-2, with 8 bases lining up with TRBD1. The CDR3 spans 16 residues. The V gene's germline CDR1 is MNHNY and CDR2 SVGAGI (reference sequence). V lost 2 bases to trimming and J lost 1 base; unmatched junction nucleotides: 6. The CDR3 region has the DNA TGTGCCAGCAGTTACCCACGGACAGGGAATAACTATGGCTACACCTTC. Its translation is CASSYPRTGNNYGYTF.

This clone was picked up one time. The chain is built from TRBV5-4 and TRBJ2-7; 11 nucleotides agree with TRBD1. The CDR3 has 14 amino acids. V lost 4 bases to trimming and J lost 5 bases; unmatched junction nucleotides: 5. The germline CDR1 and CDR2 sequences are SGHNT and YYREEE (reference sequence). The CDR3 bases are TGTGCCAGCAGCCTCTGGGACAGGGGGAACGAGCAGTACTTC. Translated: CASSLWDRGNEQYF. Full variable domain (remainder filled in from reference TRBV5-4 and TRBJ2-7): ETGVTQSPTHLIKTRGQQVTLRCSSQSGHNTVSWYQQALGQGPQFIFQYYREEENGRGNFPPRFSGLQFPNYSSELNVNALELDDSALYLCASSLWDRGNEQYFGPGTRLTVT.

This clone was recorded once. This chain joins TRBV12-2 and TRBJ2-7; the tabulated D call, TRBD1, remains unverified against the DNA. TRBV12-2 is a documented pseudogene. The CDR3 spans 17 residues. The CDR3 bases are TGTGCAAGTCGCCTACTTAGAGCCAGGCGTTATACCTACGAGCAGTACTTC. This translates into CASRLLRARRYTYEQYF.

The chain has TRBV14 and TRBJ2-3; TRBD1 might be the D (6 bases). The CDR3 spans 17 residues. Germline CDR1 and CDR2: SGHDN and FVKESK. V lost 0 bases, J lost 3 bases, and 16 bases lay in between. The DNA for the CDR3 is TGTGCCAGCAGCCAAGATCTGGGGCAGGGGTGGACAGATACGCAGTATTTT. It codes for CASSQDLGQGWTDTQYF.

The chain uses TRBV7-9 and TRBJ1-1; TRBD1 is a possible D gene (5 bases). CDR1 and CDR2 from the germline V gene are SEHNR and FQNEAQ (reference sequence). V lost 0 bases to trimming and J lost 4 bases, with 9 bases between them. CDR3 size: 14 residues. DNA of the CDR3: TGTGCCAGCAGCTTAGCGGGGCAGACCACTGAAGCTTTCTTT. Protein sequence: CASSLAGQTTEAFF.

The chain combines TRBV19 with TRBJ2-2; tentative D call: TRBD1 (5 bases). Trimming left V 9 bases short and J 4 bases short, with 15 bases between. CDR1 is LNHDA and CDR2 is SQIVND in the germline V gene (reference sequence). The CDR3 has 14 residues. The CDR3 coding sequence is TGTGCCAGCGGACGGAGACAGTCCACCGGGGAGCTGTTTTTT. Amino acids: CASGRRQSTGELFF.